These T cell receptor beta chains were read from a single sample in a study of blood T cell repertoires in COVID-19. The data were produced by immunoSEQ multiplex PCR, yet TCRdb's version contains in-frame clones alone and is incomplete. Counted here are about 69,000 clones, around 79% occurring once; the ten biggest clones make up approximately 15%. The sequencing sample was made of peripheral blood. These TCRs come from a man in his 60s with acute or convalescent COVID-19. Both conserved end residues are part of each CDR3. The D gene is left open where the match is weak.

v_gene: TRBV7-9; d_gene: .; j_gene: TRBJ1-3; CDR3nt: TGTGCCAGCAGCTTAGGTAGTACTGGAAACACCATATATTTT; CDR3aa: CASSLGSTGNTIYF
v_gene: TRBV7-2; d_gene: .; j_gene: TRBJ1-2; CDR3nt: TGTGCCAACAGCTTAGGGGCGACAGAATATGGCTACACCTTC; CDR3aa: CANSLGATEYGYTF
v_gene: TRBV19; d_gene: .; j_gene: TRBJ1-2; CDR3nt: TGTGCCAGTAGCGCTTGGACGGGGAACTATGGCTACACCTTC; CDR3aa: CASSAWTGNYGYTF
v_gene: TRBV6-5; d_gene: .; j_gene: TRBJ2-1; CDR3nt: TGTGCCAGCAGTTACGGGGGGGCCAGGATCAATGAGCAGTTCTTC; CDR3aa: CASSYGGARINEQFF
v_gene: TRBV3-1/TRBV3-2; d_gene: .; j_gene: TRBJ2-2; CDR3nt: TGTGCCAGCAGCCATCAGGGGCTTCGAACCGGGGAGCTGTTTTTT; CDR3aa: CASSHQGLRTGELFF
v_gene: TRBV3-1/TRBV3-2; d_gene: TRBD1; j_gene: TRBJ1-5; CDR3nt: TGTGCCAGCAGCCAAGTGACAGGGGAACAGCCCCAGCATTTT; CDR3aa: CASSQVTGEQPQHF
v_gene: TRBV11-2; d_gene: TRBD1; j_gene: TRBJ2-4; CDR3nt: TGTGCCAGCAGCTTAGTCCAGACAGGGGGAACTCAGTACTTC; CDR3aa: CASSLVQTGGTQYF
v_gene: TRBV4-3; d_gene: .; j_gene: TRBJ1-5; CDR3nt: TGCGCCAGCAGCCCGAACGCAGGTAATCAGCCCCAGCATTTT; CDR3aa: CASSPNAGNQPQHF
v_gene: TRBV3-1/TRBV3-2; d_gene: TRBD1; j_gene: TRBJ1-5; CDR3nt: TGTGCCAGCAGCCAAGATAACTACAGGGGCGCTTCCAATCAGCCCCAGCATTTT; CDR3aa: CASSQDNYRGASNQPQHF
v_gene: TRBV30; d_gene: TRBD1; j_gene: TRBJ1-2; CDR3nt: TGTGCCTGGAGTCGGATGGACAGGGGGCAAACCTTC; CDR3aa: CAWSRMDRGQTF
v_gene: TRBV29-1; d_gene: .; j_gene: TRBJ2-6; CDR3nt: TGCAGCGTTGGGGTCGGGGATACTGGGGCCAACGTCCTGACTTTC; CDR3aa: CSVGVGDTGANVLTF
v_gene: TRBV5-1; d_gene: .; j_gene: TRBJ1-2; CDR3nt: TGCGCCAGCAGCGTCGAAACAGGGTTTAGCTATGGCTACACCTTC; CDR3aa: CASSVETGFSYGYTF
v_gene: TRBV5-1; d_gene: .; j_gene: TRBJ1-1; CDR3nt: TGCGCCAGCAGCGTCGACACCGGGACATTGAACACTGAAGCTTTCTTT; CDR3aa: CASSVDTGTLNTEAFF
v_gene: TRBV3-1/TRBV3-2; d_gene: TRBD1; j_gene: TRBJ2-7; CDR3nt: TGTGCCAGCAGCCAAGCCGGGACAGGGACCTACGAGCAGTACTTC; CDR3aa: CASSQAGTGTYEQYF
v_gene: TRBV6-5; d_gene: TRBD1; j_gene: TRBJ1-1; CDR3nt: TGTGCCAGCAGGGGCCAGGGACAGGGGGCGATTGAAGCTTTCTTT; CDR3aa: CASRGQGQGAIEAFF
v_gene: TRBV7-2; d_gene: .; j_gene: TRBJ1-2; CDR3nt: TGTGCCAGCAGCTTAGTTTTCAGAAGCGACGGTCATGGCTACACCTTC; CDR3aa: CASSLVFRSDGHGYTF
v_gene: TRBV11-2; d_gene: .; j_gene: TRBJ1-6; CDR3nt: TGTGCCAGCAGCTTAGAACAGGGTAATTCACCCCTCCACTTT; CDR3aa: CASSLEQGNSPLHF
v_gene: TRBV6-5; d_gene: .; j_gene: TRBJ2-7; CDR3nt: TGTGCCAGCAGTCACGGACAGCGGGAGCAGTACTTC; CDR3aa: CASSHGQREQYF
v_gene: TRBV7-7; d_gene: .; j_gene: TRBJ2-7; CDR3nt: TGTGCTAGCAGCTTACGCGTTTACGAGCAGTACTTC; CDR3aa: CASSLRVYEQYF
v_gene: TRBV7-7; d_gene: TRBD1; j_gene: TRBJ2-5; CDR3nt: TGTGCTAGCAGCCCCAGGGACAGGGGAAGGGAGACCCAGTACTTC; CDR3aa: CASSPRDRGRETQYF
v_gene: TRBV6-6; d_gene: TRBD1; j_gene: TRBJ1-1; CDR3nt: TGTGCCAGCCGCCGGGACAGGGGGTCGGGCACTGAAGCTTTCTTT; CDR3aa: CASRRDRGSGTEAFF
v_gene: TRBV15; d_gene: .; j_gene: TRBJ1-5; CDR3nt: TGTGCCACCAGCTCAGGTGTTAGCAATCAGCCCCAGCATTTT; CDR3aa: CATSSGVSNQPQHF
v_gene: TRBV27; d_gene: .; j_gene: TRBJ1-5; CDR3nt: TGTGCCAGCAGTTTAGTGGGACAAGGCAATCAGCCCCAGCATTTT; CDR3aa: CASSLVGQGNQPQHF
v_gene: TRBV5-5; d_gene: .; j_gene: TRBJ1-2; CDR3nt: TGTGCCAGCAGCTTGGTGACAGGAGTGCTCACTAACTATGGCTACACCTTC; CDR3aa: CASSLVTGVLTNYGYTF
v_gene: TRBV7-2; d_gene: TRBD1; j_gene: TRBJ1-5; CDR3nt: TGTGCCAGCAGCGCAGAGACAGGGATTAGCAATCAGCCCCAGCATTTT; CDR3aa: CASSAETGISNQPQHF